This T cell receptor beta chain comes out of a study of regulatory T cells in long-lasting Graves disease. Investigators prepared the TCR beta libraries by applying iRepertoire HTBI primers and Arm-PCR of CDR3 regions. One entry per CDR3 protein, called by TCRdb with MiXCR from the multiplex PCR reads. The table shows a few hundred thousand distinct CDR3 sequences, with 23% occurring only once. Specified time point: persistent/refractory GD, antithyroid drugs over 5 years with positive TRAb. There was RNA extracted from PBMCs, and the TCR library was made from it. Germline V gene data show CDR1 as MDHEN and CDR2 as SYDVKM. This CDR3 region has 13 residues. V shed 6 bases, J shed 8 bases, and the junction held 7 bases outside the gene matches. There are many counts of this clonotype. Its cognate antigen is unknown. Points from the study as a whole: Persistent Graves' patients showed less TCR diversity than newly diagnosed patients showed. Persistent patients shared more public clonotypes (approximately 2,700) than newly diagnosed patients (about 970). Segments TRBV28, TRBJ1-2 and TRBJ2-5 showed preferential usage in persistent disease. Peripheral blood, not thyroid tissue, was the sole material studied.

This chain joins TRBV28 and TRBJ1-2, with TRBD1 identical over 9 bases. The source material was peripheral blood mononuclear cells (PBMCs), sampled when the disease was refractory, from a patient treated with antithyroid drugs. The clonotype comes from a female donor with Graves disease. The CDR3 loop reads CASRPGQGLGYTF. The CDR3 bases are TGTGCCAGCAGGCCGGGACAGGGACTCGGCTACACCTTC.